Each of the 21 T cell receptor beta chains below was sequenced from the same sample in a study of patients and donors after allogeneic stem cell transplantation. Via MiXCR, TCRdb re-called the RT-PCR reads, giving one row per CDR3 protein. The sample holds roughly 960,000 distinct CDR3 sequences, approximately 19% seen once. Sequencing was performed on blood, either unsorted or a sorted T cell fraction (not recorded which). These receptors were collected from a human donor who was either an allogeneic HSCT recipient or a stem cell or donor lymphocyte infusion donor (not recorded which). It is not recorded whose cells these are; they may come from a transplant donor.

This clonotype was picked up a small number of times. The chain carries TRBV10-3 and TRBJ2-1; 7 positions agree with TRBD1. V shed 9 bases, J shed 0 bases, and the junction held 20 bases outside the gene matches. CDR1 is ENHRY, CDR2 SYGVKD, per germline. This CDR3 region has 19 residues. The CDR3 coding sequence is TGTGCCATTTCGAACCTGGGACAGTCTAAAGACACCTCCTACAATGAGCAGTTCTTC. Protein product: CAISNLGQSKDTSYNEQFF.

The rearrangement joins TRBV18 to TRBJ1-6; D remains ambiguous. CDR1 is KGHSH and CDR2 is LQKENI in the germline V gene. The CDR3 covers 16 residues. Between the trimmed V and J ends, which lost 3 bases and 8 bases, there was a span of 17 bases. The CDR3 loop is CASSPFGRMVDSPLHF. CDR3 sequence (DNA): TGTGCCAGCTCACCGTTTGGGAGAATGGTTGATTCACCCCTCCACTTT.

CDR3 sequence: CASSPRDRSRVYEQYF. CDR3 in DNA: TGTGCCAGCAGTCCACGGGACAGGAGTAGGGTCTACGAGCAGTACTTC. The chain uses TRBV27 and TRBJ2-7; the match to TRBD1 covers 8 bases. This CDR3 has 16 amino acids. Germline V gene lookup returns CDR1 MNHEY and CDR2 SMNVEV (reference sequence). The ends lost 5 bases at V and 3 bases at J; junction bases unmatched: 12.

This clonotype was seen more than once but under ten times. This chain joins TRBV20-1 and TRBJ1-5, with D unclear. Germline CDR1 and CDR2: DFQATT and SNEGSKA (reference sequence). The CDR3 is 14 residues long. Trimming took off 0 bases at V and 7 bases at J, with 13 bases between the two ends. CDR3 loop: CSARDSGSHQPQHF. In DNA, the CDR3 is TGCAGTGCTAGAGATTCCGGTTCTCACCAGCCCCAGCATTTT.

In DNA, the CDR3 is TGTGCCAGTAACAGGGACCTTGGGGCGAACACTGAAGCTTTCTTT. Amino acid sequence: CASNRDLGANTEAFF. The V gene is TRBV19, the J gene TRBJ1-1; tentative D call: TRBD1 (6 bases). This CDR3 contains 15 residues. V shed 7 bases and J shed 1 base, with 16 bases lying between them. Germline CDR1 LNHDA, CDR2 SQIVND (reference sequence).

The chain uses TRBV20-1 and TRBJ1-1, with D possibly matching TRBD1 (6 bases). The CDR3 sequence is 12 residues long. Between the trimmed V and J ends, which lost 3 bases and 4 bases, there was a span of 9 bases. Germline assignment: CDR1 DFQATT and CDR2 SNEGSKA (reference sequence). CDR3: CSASIRGTEAFF. The CDR3 DNA follows: TGCAGTGCTAGTATCAGGGGCACTGAAGCTTTCTTT.

This chain uses TRBV4-2 with TRBJ1-2; 9 nucleotides agree with TRBD1. The CDR3 is 15 amino acids. The V segment lost 1 base and the J segment 8 bases; nucleotides outside the gene matches: 8. Germline V gene sequence: CDR1 LGHNA, CDR2 YNFKEQ. CDR3 amino acids: CASSQVGGQGYGYTF. The CDR3 nucleotides read TGTGCCAGCAGCCAAGTGGGGGGACAGGGATACGGCTACACCTTC.

This chain uses TRBV7-9 with TRBJ1-1; the match to TRBD1 covers 9 bases. This CDR3 has 15 residues. V gave up 2 bases and J gave up 6 bases; unmatched junction bases: 7. Germline V lookup: CDR1 SEHNR, CDR2 FQNEAQ (reference sequence). In DNA form, the CDR3 reads TGTGCCAGCAGCTTACCCGACAGGGGGTGGTCTGAAGCTTTCTTT. This sequence encodes CASSLPDRGWSEAFF.

This clonotype was seen only a few times. The chain carries TRBV7-6 and TRBJ2-7; D may be TRBD2 (5 bases). Trimming shortened V by 0 bases and J by 4 bases, and 16 bases separated the two germline ends. The CDR3 length is 16 residues. Germline values: CDR1 SGHVS, CDR2 FNYEAQ. Here the CDR3 DNA reads TGTGCCAGCAGCTTAGCGATTGGTGGGAGCGGATACGAGCAGTACTTC. It specifies CASSLAIGGSGYEQYF.

The chain carries TRBV6-5 and TRBJ2-7, with TRBD2 matching 13 bases. The CDR3 runs to 17 residues. Losses at the gene ends were 0 bases for V and 4 bases for J; bases not matched to a gene: 6. Germline values: CDR1 MNHEY, CDR2 SVGAGI. The CDR3 loop is CASSYSAGTSGVYEQYF. CDR3 DNA sequence: TGTGCCAGCAGTTACTCTGCCGGGACTAGCGGGGTATACGAGCAGTACTTC.

This chain connects TRBV5-1 to TRBJ2-2; unclear D gene. The V gene's germline CDR1 is SGHRS and CDR2 YFSETQ. V was clipped by 7 bases and J by 0 bases, with 13 bases between them. The CDR3 extends over 15 amino acids. In nucleotides, the CDR3 is TGCGCCAGCGAATCAGGATCACCGAACACCGGGGAGCTGTTTTTT. Translation gives CASESGSPNTGELFF.

The rearrangement uses TRBV5-1 and TRBJ1-1; no definite D call. The CDR3 extends over 14 amino acids. V lost 4 bases, J lost 4 bases, and 14 bases lay in between. The germline CDR1 and CDR2 sequences are SGHRS and YFSETQ. The CDR3 reads CASSSERLGTEAFF. The DNA of the CDR3 is TGCGCCAGCAGCAGTGAGAGGCTCGGCACTGAAGCTTTCTTT. The full variable domain, completed using reference TRBV5-1 and TRBJ1-1, is KAGVTQTPRYLIKTRGQQVTLSCSPISGHRSVSWYQQTPGQGLQFLFEYFSETQRNKGNFPGRFSGRQFSNSRSEMNVSTLELGDSALYLCASSSERLGTEAFFGQGTRLTVV.

This clonotype was counted a few times. The rearrangement joins TRBV12-5 to TRBJ2-2; TRBD1 agrees at 7 bases. V lost 2 bases to trimming and J lost 1 base; unmatched junction nucleotides: 4. Germline-derived CDR1 and CDR2 are LGHNT and FRNRAP. This CDR3 has 16 amino acids. The CDR3 DNA is TGTGCTAGTGGTTTGCCTCGACAGGGGAACACCGGGGAGCTGTTTTTT. It encodes CASGLPRQGNTGELFF.

This clonotype turned up a few times. The chain links TRBV12-3 or TRBV12-4 to TRBJ1-2, with 7 nucleotides matching TRBD1. The V and J ends lost 5 bases and 4 bases, in that order; junction bases with no gene match: 7. The CDR3 spans 14 residues. Written as DNA, the CDR3 is TGTGCCAGCAGTCATAACAGGGGCCTCTATGGCTACACCTTC. This translates into CASSHNRGLYGYTF.

This clonotype has more than one count but fewer than ten. The chain joins TRBV5-1 to TRBJ2-1, with 11 bases aligning to TRBD2. V dropped 4 bases and J dropped 8; count of bases not matched to a gene: 11. The CDR3 contains 16 residues. Germline V gives CDR1 SGHRS, CDR2 YFSETQ. CDR3 loop: CASSLVSLAGGYEQFF. The CDR3 nucleotides are TGCGCCAGCAGCCTCGTTTCGCTAGCGGGAGGCTATGAGCAGTTCTTC.

The chain links TRBV20-1 to TRBJ2-3; TRBD2 might be the D (6 bases). The CDR3 loop spans 11 amino acids. Germline V gene lookup returns CDR1 DFQATT and CDR2 SNEGSKA (reference sequence). The V end lost 7 bases, the J end lost 5 bases, and 10 bases lay between the germline ends. DNA for the CDR3: TGCAGTGGGAGGGTTGTAGATACGCAGTATTTT. Translated: CSGRVVDTQYF.

J is TRBJ1-1 and V is TRBV7-6, with D possibly matching TRBD1 (6 bases). This CDR3 region has 14 residues. V lost 1 base and J lost 6, with 12 bases in between. The germline V gene encodes CDR1 SGHVS and CDR2 FNYEAQ. DNA of the CDR3: TGTGCCAGCAGCTTAGGGAAGGGGGGAGCTGAAGCTTTCTTT. It codes for CASSLGKGGAEAFF.

This clonotype was counted at least ten times. This chain joins TRBV12-3 or TRBV12-4 and TRBJ1-2, with 7 bases that match TRBD1. The CDR3 spans 14 residues. The V segment lost 5 bases and the J segment 8 bases; nucleotides outside the gene matches: 11. CDR3 protein: CASSQRDSKGGYTF. The CDR3 DNA sequence: TGTGCCAGCAGTCAAAGGGACAGTAAGGGCGGCTACACCTTC.

The gene calls are TRBV20-1 and TRBJ1-1; 7 bases map to TRBD1. CDR1 DFQATT and CDR2 SNEGSKA come from the germline V gene (reference sequence). The CDR3 runs 14 residues. Trimming removed 6 bases from V and 5 bases from J; junction bases left unmatched: 12. The CDR3: CSAPDPTGRTEAFF. CDR3 nucleotides: TGCAGTGCCCCAGACCCGACAGGGAGGACTGAAGCTTTCTTT.

In its sample, this clonotype was seen a few times. The V and J genes are TRBV20-1 and TRBJ2-3; no reliable D call. The V gene's germline CDR1 is DFQATT and CDR2 SNEGSKA (reference sequence). Trimming shortened V by 0 bases and J by 4 bases, and 11 bases separated the two germline ends. The CDR3 spans 14 residues. Here the CDR3 DNA reads TGCAGTGCTAGAGATCACTGGATCTCAGATACGCAGTATTTT. Translating it yields CSARDHWISDTQYF.

The chain carries TRBV24-1 and TRBJ2-2, with 9 bases aligning to TRBD2. Germline loops: CDR1 KGHDR, CDR2 SFDVKD. The ends lost 7 bases at V and 4 bases at J; junction bases unmatched: 0. The CDR3 runs 13 residues. The DNA for the CDR3 is TGTGCCACCAGGGGACTAGCCACCGGGGAGCTGTTTTTT. Its protein product is CATRGLATGELFF.